What follows are 12 T cell receptor beta chains derived from one specimen sequenced in a study of blood T cell repertoires in COVID-19. Generated by immunoSEQ multiplex PCR, the TCRdb table keeps only in-frame clones and is missing some. The sample has under 300,000 clones, 88% seen once. Sequenced input: PBMCs or T cells enriched from blood (not recorded which). The receptors shown here come from a woman aged 55-69 years in a cohort exposed to, infected with or recovered from COVID-19 (not recorded which).

The CDR3, as DNA: TGTGCCAGCAGCGCAGGGGGCGCAAGCTCCTACGAGCAGTACTTC. Translation gives CASSAGGASSYEQYF. This rearrangement joins TRBV5-4 to TRBJ2-7, with 8 bases fitting TRBD1. CDR3 length: 15 amino acids. Germline CDR1 is SGHNT and CDR2 is YYREEE (reference sequence). The V segment lost 4 bases and the J segment 0 bases; nucleotides outside the gene matches: 6.

The gene calls are TRBV5-1 and TRBJ2-1, with D perhaps matching TRBD2 (5 bases). Germline CDR1 reads SGHRS; CDR2 reads YFSETQ. Trimming removed 4 bases at V and 8 bases at J, with 13 bases between. The CDR3 runs to 13 residues. In DNA, the CDR3 is TGCGCCAGCAGCGTTCTAGCAGTTGATGAGCAGTTCTTC. Amino acids: CASSVLAVDEQFF. The complete variable domain, with remaining parts taken from reference TRBV5-1 and TRBJ2-1, reads KAGVTQTPRYLIKTRGQQVTLSCSPISGHRSVSWYQQTPGQGLQFLFEYFSETQRNKGNFPGRFSGRQFSNSRSEMNVSTLELGDSALYLCASSVLAVDEQFFGPGTRLTVL.

The rearrangement uses TRBV28 and TRBJ1-5, with unresolved D. Germline V gives CDR1 MDHEN, CDR2 SYDVKM. The CDR3 sequence is 15 residues long. V lost 6 bases to trimming and J lost 3 bases, with 15 bases between them. The CDR3 here is CASSLGGRPNQPQHF. DNA of the CDR3: TGTGCCAGCAGCTTGGGAGGCAGGCCCAATCAGCCCCAGCATTTT.

The chain uses TRBV5-6 and TRBJ2-1, with TRBD2 matching over 9 bases. Germline-derived CDR1 and CDR2 are SGHDT and YYEEEE. This CDR3 is built from 17 residues. The V segment lost 4 bases and the J segment 5 bases; nucleotides outside the gene matches: 13. CDR3 sequence reads: CASSLPAGGGGHNEQFF. The CDR3 DNA sequence: TGTGCCAGCAGCCTCCCAGCGGGAGGTGGTGGACACAATGAGCAGTTCTTC.

J is TRBJ2-5 and V is TRBV5-1, with D possibly matching TRBD2 (5 bases). The V and J ends lost 3 bases and 2 bases respectively, with 11 bases between them. The CDR3 is made up of 14 amino acids. The V gene's germline CDR1 is SGHRS and CDR2 YFSETQ. Written as DNA, the CDR3 is TGCGCCAGCAGCTGGGGTAGCGAACAAGAGACCCAGTACTTC. As protein: CASSWGSEQETQYF.

The rearrangement joins TRBV2 to TRBJ1-1, with 7 positions matching TRBD1. V was clipped by 3 bases and J by 1 base; unmatched bases: 2. Germline V gene data show CDR1 as SNHLY and CDR2 as FYNNEI. The CDR3 has 14 residues. CDR3 coding DNA: TGTGCCAGCAGTGACAGGACAGGGAACACTGAAGCTTTCTTT. This encodes CASSDRTGNTEAFF.

V is TRBV2 and J is TRBJ2-1, with TRBD2 as a possible D gene (6 bases). The CDR3 has 13 amino acids. V dropped 8 bases and J dropped 1 base, with 9 bases sitting between them. Per the germline V gene, CDR1 is SNHLY and CDR2 is FYNNEI. CDR3 amino acids: CASSSESYNEQFF. CDR3 nucleotide sequence: TGTGCCAGCTCTAGCGAATCCTACAATGAGCAGTTCTTC. Looking up the rest from reference TRBV2 and TRBJ2-1 gives the full variable domain: EPEVTQTPSHQVTQMGQEVILRCVPISNHLYFYWYRQILGQKVEFLVSFYNNEISEKSEIFDDQFSVERPDGSNFTLKIRSTKLEDSAMYFCASSSESYNEQFFGPGTRLTVL.

This rearrangement joins TRBV9 to TRBJ2-3; maybe TRBD2 (6 bases). Germline V lookup: CDR1 SGDLS, CDR2 YYNGEE. V was pared by 4 bases and J by 2 bases, with 20 bases between. The CDR3 extends over 17 amino acids. The CDR3 DNA sequence: TGTGCCAGCAGCCCCAGGGACGGGACTCCCCTCACAGATACGCAGTATTTT. The encoded protein is CASSPRDGTPLTDTQYF.

The V and J genes are TRBV7-2 and TRBJ2-7; tentatively, D is TRBD1 (6 bases). The CDR3 totals 14 residues. Germline loops: CDR1 SGHTA, CDR2 FQGNSA. V was shortened by 5 bases and J by 1 base, with 12 bases between the two germline ends. The CDR3 is CASSVNRVSYEQYF. The CDR3 region has the DNA TGTGCCAGCAGCGTAAACAGGGTTTCCTACGAGCAGTACTTC.

V is TRBV19 and J is TRBJ1-2; D is unresolved. Looked up from germline, CDR1 is LNHDA and CDR2 is SQIVND (reference sequence). V was clipped by 7 bases and J by 2 bases, with 20 bases between them. This CDR3 comprises 16 residues. The CDR3 protein is CASTAKIANLNYGYTF. The CDR3 nucleotides read TGTGCCAGTACCGCTAAGATCGCTAACCTCAACTATGGCTACACCTTC.

This chain connects TRBV5-8 to TRBJ1-6; 9 bases agree with TRBD1. CDR1 SGHTS and CDR2 YDEGEE come from the germline V gene. The V and J ends lost 7 bases and 11 bases, in that order; junction bases with no gene match: 13. The CDR3 totals 15 residues. CDR3 DNA sequence: TGTGCCAGCCGCCGAACCGGGACAGGGCTACCACCCCTCCACTTT. Translation: CASRRTGTGLPPLHF.

The chain combines TRBV28 with TRBJ1-6; 7 bases align to TRBD1. After removal of 8 bases from V and 7 bases from J, the junction contained 8 bases not matched to a gene. The germline CDR1 and CDR2 sequences are MDHEN and SYDVKM. The CDR3 is made up of 14 amino acids. The CDR3 DNA follows: TGTGCCAGCCGTCGACAGGGAGTCAATTCACCCCTCCACTTT. Translation gives CASRRQGVNSPLHF.